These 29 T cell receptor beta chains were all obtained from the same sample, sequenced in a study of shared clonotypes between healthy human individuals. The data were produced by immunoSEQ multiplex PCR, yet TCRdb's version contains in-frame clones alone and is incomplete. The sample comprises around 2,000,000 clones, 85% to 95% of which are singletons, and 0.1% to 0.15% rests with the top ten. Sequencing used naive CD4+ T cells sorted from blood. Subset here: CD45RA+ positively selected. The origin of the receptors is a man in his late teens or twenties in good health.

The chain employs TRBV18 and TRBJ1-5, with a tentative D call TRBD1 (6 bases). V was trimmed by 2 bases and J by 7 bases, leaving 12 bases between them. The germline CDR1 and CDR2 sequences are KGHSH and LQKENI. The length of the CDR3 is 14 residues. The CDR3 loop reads CASSPSGGWQPQHF. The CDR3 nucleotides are TGTGCCAGCTCACCATCCGGGGGCTGGCAGCCCCAGCATTTT. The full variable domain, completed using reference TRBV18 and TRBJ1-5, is NAGVMQNPRHLVRRRGQEARLRCSPMKGHSHVYWYRQLPEEGLKFMVYLQKENIIDESGMPKERFSAEFPKEGPSILRIQQVVRGDSAAYFCASSPSGGWQPQHFGDGTRLSIL.

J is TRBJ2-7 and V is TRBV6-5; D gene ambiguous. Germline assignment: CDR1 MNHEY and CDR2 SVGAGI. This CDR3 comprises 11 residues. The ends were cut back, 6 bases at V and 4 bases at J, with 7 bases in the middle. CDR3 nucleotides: TGTGCCAGCAGGAACCTGTACGAGCAGTACTTC. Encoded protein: CASRNLYEQYF.

CDR3 coding DNA: TGCGCCAGCAGCTTGACGGTAGCACGGATCTACGAGCAGTACTTC. As protein: CASSLTVARIYEQYF. V gene TRBV5-1 combines with J gene TRBJ2-7; D is unresolved. Germline CDR1 and CDR2: SGHRS and YFSETQ. The ends were cut back, 1 base at V and 3 bases at J, with 14 bases in the middle. The CDR3 sequence is 15 residues long.

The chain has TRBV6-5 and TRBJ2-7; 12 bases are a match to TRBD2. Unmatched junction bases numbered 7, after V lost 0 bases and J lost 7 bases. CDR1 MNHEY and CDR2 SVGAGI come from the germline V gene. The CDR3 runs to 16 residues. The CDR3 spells CASSYSGTSGPGEQYF. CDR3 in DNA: TGTGCCAGCAGTTACTCCGGGACTAGCGGGCCAGGGGAGCAGTACTTC.

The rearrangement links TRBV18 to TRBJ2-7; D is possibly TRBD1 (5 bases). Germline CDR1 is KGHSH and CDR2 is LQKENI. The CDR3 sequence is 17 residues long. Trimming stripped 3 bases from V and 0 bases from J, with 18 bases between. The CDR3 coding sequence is TGTGCCAGCTCACCGTTGGTTACAGGACGGAGCTCCTACGAGCAGTACTTC. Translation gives CASSPLVTGRSSYEQYF.

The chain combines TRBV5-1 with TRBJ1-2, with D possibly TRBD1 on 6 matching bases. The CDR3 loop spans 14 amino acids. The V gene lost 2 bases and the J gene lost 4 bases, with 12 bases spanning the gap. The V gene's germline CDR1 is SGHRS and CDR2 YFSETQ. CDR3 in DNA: TGCGCCAGCAGCTTACAGGGTACGGTCTATGGCTACACCTTC. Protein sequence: CASSLQGTVYGYTF.

The CDR3 is CSVAPYLYNEQFF. The CDR3 DNA is TGCAGCGTTGCACCTTACCTATACAATGAGCAGTTCTTC. The rearrangement joins TRBV29-1 to TRBJ2-1, with D uncertain. The CDR3 extends over 13 amino acids. Germline values: CDR1 SQVTM, CDR2 ANQGSEA. V was clipped by 4 bases and J by 4 bases, with 11 bases between them.

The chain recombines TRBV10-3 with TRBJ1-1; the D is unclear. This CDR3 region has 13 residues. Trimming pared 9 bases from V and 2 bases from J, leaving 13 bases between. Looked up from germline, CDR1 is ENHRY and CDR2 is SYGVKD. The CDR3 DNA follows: TGTGCCATGGCAAGGGAGAAAAACACTGAAGCTTTCTTT. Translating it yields CAMAREKNTEAFF.

The CDR3 nucleotides read TGTGCCAGCAGTGGAAGGGACAATCAGCCCCAGCATTTT. Protein sequence: CASSGRDNQPQHF. This rearrangement joins TRBV6-1 to TRBJ1-5; D unclear. Germline V gene sequence: CDR1 MNHNS, CDR2 SASEGT. The CDR3 is 13 residues long. V lost 4 bases and J lost 3, with 7 bases in between.

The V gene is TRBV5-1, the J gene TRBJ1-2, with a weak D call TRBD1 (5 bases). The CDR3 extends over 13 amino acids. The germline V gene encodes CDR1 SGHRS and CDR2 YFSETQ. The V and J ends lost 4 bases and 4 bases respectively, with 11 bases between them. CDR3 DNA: TGCGCCAGCAGCGAGGACACCTTCTATGGCTACACCTTC. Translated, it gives CASSEDTFYGYTF.

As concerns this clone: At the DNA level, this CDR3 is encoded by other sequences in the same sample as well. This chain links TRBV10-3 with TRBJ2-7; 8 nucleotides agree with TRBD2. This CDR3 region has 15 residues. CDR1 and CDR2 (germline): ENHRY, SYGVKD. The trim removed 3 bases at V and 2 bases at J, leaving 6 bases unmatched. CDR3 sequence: CAISESGGAPYEQYF. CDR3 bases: TGTGCCATCAGTGAATCGGGGGGGGCGCCCTACGAGCAGTACTTC.

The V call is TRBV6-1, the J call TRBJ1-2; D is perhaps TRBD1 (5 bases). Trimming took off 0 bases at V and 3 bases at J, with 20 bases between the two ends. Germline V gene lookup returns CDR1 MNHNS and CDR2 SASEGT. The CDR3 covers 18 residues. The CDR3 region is CASSEAGLRRGGDYGYTF. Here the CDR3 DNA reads TGTGCCAGCAGTGAAGCGGGACTCCGGAGGGGTGGCGACTATGGCTACACCTTC.

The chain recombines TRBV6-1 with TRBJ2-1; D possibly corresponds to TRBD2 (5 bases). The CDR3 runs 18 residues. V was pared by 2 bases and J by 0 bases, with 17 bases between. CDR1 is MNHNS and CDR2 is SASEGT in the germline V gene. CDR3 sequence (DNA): TGTGCCAGCAGTGAACTAGGACTGGATTTAAGCTCCTACAATGAGCAGTTCTTC. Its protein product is CASSELGLDLSSYNEQFF.

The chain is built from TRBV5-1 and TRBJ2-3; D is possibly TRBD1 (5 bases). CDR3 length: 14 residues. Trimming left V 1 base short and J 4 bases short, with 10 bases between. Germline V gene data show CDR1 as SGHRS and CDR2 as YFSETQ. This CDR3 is CASSLMKGSDTQYF. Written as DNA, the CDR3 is TGCGCCAGCAGCTTGATGAAGGGGTCAGATACGCAGTATTTT.

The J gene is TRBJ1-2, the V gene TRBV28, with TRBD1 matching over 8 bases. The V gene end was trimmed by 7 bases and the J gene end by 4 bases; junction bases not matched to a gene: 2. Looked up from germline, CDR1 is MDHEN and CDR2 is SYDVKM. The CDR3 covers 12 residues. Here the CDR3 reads CASITGGYGYTF. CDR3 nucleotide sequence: TGTGCCAGCATTACAGGGGGCTATGGCTACACCTTC.

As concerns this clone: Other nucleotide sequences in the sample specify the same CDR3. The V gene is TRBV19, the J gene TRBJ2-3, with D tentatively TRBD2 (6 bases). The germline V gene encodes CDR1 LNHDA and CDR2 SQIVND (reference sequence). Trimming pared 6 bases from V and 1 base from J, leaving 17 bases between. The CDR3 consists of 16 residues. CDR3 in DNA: TGTGCCAGTAGCCCATCCCGCGGGACCGGCACAGATACGCAGTATTTT. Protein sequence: CASSPSRGTGTDTQYF.

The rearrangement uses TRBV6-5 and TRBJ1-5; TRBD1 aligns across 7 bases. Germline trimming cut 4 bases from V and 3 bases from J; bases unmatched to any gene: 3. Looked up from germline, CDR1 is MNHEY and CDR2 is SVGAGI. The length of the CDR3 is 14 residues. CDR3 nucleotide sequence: TGTGCCAGCAGTTCCGGGACAGACAATCAGCCCCAGCATTTT. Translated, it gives CASSSGTDNQPQHF.

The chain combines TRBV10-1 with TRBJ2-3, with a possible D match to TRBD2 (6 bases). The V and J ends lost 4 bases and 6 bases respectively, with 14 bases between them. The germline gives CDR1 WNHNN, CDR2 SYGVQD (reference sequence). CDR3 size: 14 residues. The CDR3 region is CASSVGLGADTQYF. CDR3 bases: TGCGCCAGCAGTGTGGGACTTGGGGCCGATACGCAGTATTTT.

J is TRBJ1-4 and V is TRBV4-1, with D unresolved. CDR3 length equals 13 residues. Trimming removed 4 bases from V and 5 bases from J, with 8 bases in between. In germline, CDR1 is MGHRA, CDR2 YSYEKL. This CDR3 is CASSPSRNEKLFF. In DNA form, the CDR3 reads TGCGCCAGCAGCCCCTCGAGGAATGAAAAACTGTTTTTT.

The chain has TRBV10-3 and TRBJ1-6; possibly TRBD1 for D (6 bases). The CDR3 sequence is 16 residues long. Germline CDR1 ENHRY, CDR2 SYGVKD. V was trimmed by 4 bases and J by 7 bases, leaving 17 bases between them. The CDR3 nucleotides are TGTGCCATCAGTGTTTTTCCTCCAGGGGAGAATTCACCCCTCCACTTT. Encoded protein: CAISVFPPGENSPLHF.

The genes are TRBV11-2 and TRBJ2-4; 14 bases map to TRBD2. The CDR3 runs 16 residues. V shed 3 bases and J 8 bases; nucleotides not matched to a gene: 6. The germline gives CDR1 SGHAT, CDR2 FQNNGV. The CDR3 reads CASSFGTSGSMDIQYF. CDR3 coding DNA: TGTGCCAGCAGCTTCGGGACTAGCGGGAGTATGGACATTCAGTACTTC.

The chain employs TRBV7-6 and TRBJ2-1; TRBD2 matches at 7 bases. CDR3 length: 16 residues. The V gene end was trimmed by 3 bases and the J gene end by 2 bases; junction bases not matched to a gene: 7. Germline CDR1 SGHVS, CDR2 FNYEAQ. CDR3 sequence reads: CASSFSAGETYNEQFF. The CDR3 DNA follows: TGTGCCAGCAGCTTCTCGGCGGGAGAAACCTACAATGAGCAGTTCTTC.

The CDR3 sequence is CAISPLRDTTDTQYF. The CDR3 DNA follows: TGTGCCATCAGTCCTCTTCGGGACACTACAGATACGCAGTATTTT. V is TRBV10-3 and J is TRBJ2-3; tentatively, D is TRBD1 (6 bases). The germline V and J ends were trimmed by 5 bases and 3 bases, with 15 bases remaining between them. This CDR3 has 15 residues. CDR1 is ENHRY and CDR2 is SYGVKD in the germline V gene.

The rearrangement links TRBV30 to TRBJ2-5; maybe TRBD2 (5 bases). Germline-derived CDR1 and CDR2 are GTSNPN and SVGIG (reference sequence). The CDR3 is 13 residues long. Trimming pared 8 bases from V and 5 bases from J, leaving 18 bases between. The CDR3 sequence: CAQAVGEGETQYF. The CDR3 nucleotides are TGTGCCCAAGCCGTGGGAGAAGGGGAGACCCAGTACTTC.

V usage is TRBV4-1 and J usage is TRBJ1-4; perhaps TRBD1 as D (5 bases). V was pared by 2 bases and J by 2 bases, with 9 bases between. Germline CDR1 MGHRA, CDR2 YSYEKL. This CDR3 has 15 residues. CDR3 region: CASSQLGATNEKLFF. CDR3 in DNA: TGCGCCAGCAGCCAATTAGGGGCGACTAATGAAAAACTGTTTTTT.

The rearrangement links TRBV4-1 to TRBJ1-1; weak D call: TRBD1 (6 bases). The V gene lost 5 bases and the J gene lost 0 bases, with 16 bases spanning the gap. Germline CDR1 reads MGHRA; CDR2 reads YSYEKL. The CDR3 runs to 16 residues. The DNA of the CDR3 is TGCGCCAGCAGCTCGCCCCTCAGGGGTTTGAACACTGAAGCTTTCTTT. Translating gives CASSSPLRGLNTEAFF.

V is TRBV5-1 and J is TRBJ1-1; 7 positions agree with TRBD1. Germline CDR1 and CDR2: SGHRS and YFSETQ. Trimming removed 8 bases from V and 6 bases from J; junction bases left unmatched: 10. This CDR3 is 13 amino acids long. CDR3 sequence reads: CASEGGGSPEAFF. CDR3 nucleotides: TGCGCCAGTGAAGGGGGCGGTAGTCCTGAAGCTTTCTTT.

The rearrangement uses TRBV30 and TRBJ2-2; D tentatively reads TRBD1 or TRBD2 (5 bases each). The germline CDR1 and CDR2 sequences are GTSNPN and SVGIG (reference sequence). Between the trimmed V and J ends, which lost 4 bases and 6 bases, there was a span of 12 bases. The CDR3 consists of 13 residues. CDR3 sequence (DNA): TGTGCCTGGACAGGGAGTAAAGCCGGGGAGCTGTTTTTT. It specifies CAWTGSKAGELFF. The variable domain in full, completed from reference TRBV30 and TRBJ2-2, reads SQTIHQWPATLVQPVGSPLSLECTVEGTSNPNLYWYRQAAGRGLQLLFYSVGIGQISSEVPQNLSASRPQDRQFILSSKKLLLSDSGFYLCAWTGSKAGELFFGEGSRLTVL.

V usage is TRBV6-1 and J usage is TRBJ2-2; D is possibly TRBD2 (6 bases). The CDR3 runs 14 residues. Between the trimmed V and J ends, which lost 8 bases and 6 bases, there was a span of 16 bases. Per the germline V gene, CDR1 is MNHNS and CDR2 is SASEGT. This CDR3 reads CASQGTGVAGELFF. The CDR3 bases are TGTGCCAGCCAAGGGACGGGGGTCGCCGGGGAGCTGTTTTTT.